The 18 T cell receptor beta chains below come from one sample, sequenced in a study of beta chain features in type 1 diabetes. Study-wide results and limits: Shortening of TCRB CDR3s, moderate but significant, appeared in all four CD4+ subsets of Type 1 diabetes patients.

Every bit of the isolated RNA underwent reverse transcription, so sequencing read expressed TCRB transcripts. Here immunoSEQ multiplex PCR was the method, and the copy in TCRdb shows in-frame clones only, minus some. The sample includes approximately 170,000 clones, around 63% seen only once; the top ten take roughly 0.095%. For these TCRs, the target antigens are not known. Sequencing input: naive CD4+ T cells from blood. These receptors were taken from a young man with type 1 diabetes.

This clone appeared a few times. Other DNA variants within this sample encode the same CDR3. V and J are TRBV29-1 and TRBJ2-7, with D possibly called TRBD1 or TRBD2 (5 bases each). V lost 6 bases and J lost 3, with 9 bases in between. The CDR3 runs 11 residues. The germline gives CDR1 SQVTM, CDR2 ANQGSEA. The DNA of the CDR3 is TGCAGCGTCGGGACCGTCTACGAGCAGTACTTC. Protein product: CSVGTVYEQYF.

The chain recombines TRBV11-2 with TRBJ2-3; the D gene is possibly TRBD2 (6 bases). CDR3 length: 17 amino acids. V was shortened by 4 bases and J by 1 base, with 18 bases between the two germline ends. CDR1 SGHAT and CDR2 FQNNGV come from the germline V gene. The CDR3, as DNA: TGTGCCAGCAGCTCCCGTCAACCCGGGAGAGGCACAGATACGCAGTATTTT. This encodes CASSSRQPGRGTDTQYF. The full variable domain, its missing parts supplied by reference TRBV11-2 and TRBJ2-3, is EAGVAQSPRYKIIEKRQSVAFWCNPISGHATLYWYQQILGQGPKLLIQFQNNGVVDDSQLPKDRFSAERLKGVDSTLKIQPAKLEDSAVYLCASSSRQPGRGTDTQYFGPGTRLTVL.

The chain carries TRBV7-2 and TRBJ2-1, with 8 bases aligning to TRBD1. This CDR3 contains 16 residues. Trimming removed 6 bases from V and 0 bases from J; junction bases left unmatched: 7. Germline V gene lookup returns CDR1 SGHTA and CDR2 FQGNSA. The CDR3 DNA follows: TGTGCCAGCAGACCCACAGGGGGGAGCTCCTACAATGAGCAGTTCTTC. This translates into CASRPTGGSSYNEQFF.

This sequence joins TRBV30 and TRBJ2-1; D unresolved. The V gene lost 4 bases and the J gene lost 0 bases, with 10 bases spanning the gap. Germline values: CDR1 GTSNPN, CDR2 SVGIG (reference sequence). This CDR3 comprises 14 residues. The CDR3 here is CAWMGPSSYNEQFF. The CDR3, as DNA: TGTGCCTGGATGGGCCCGAGCTCCTACAATGAGCAGTTCTTC.

This clone was counted a few times. The chain is built from TRBV29-1 and TRBJ2-7; TRBD1 matches at 8 bases. CDR3 length equals 13 residues. V shed 6 bases and J 6 bases; nucleotides not matched to a gene: 10. The germline gives CDR1 SQVTM, CDR2 ANQGSEA. DNA for the CDR3: TGCAGCGTGTCTGGGACAGGAGGTGGCGAGCAGTACTTC. This sequence encodes CSVSGTGGGEQYF.

V is TRBV9 and J is TRBJ2-1; perhaps TRBD1 as D (6 bases). Germline V gene lookup returns CDR1 SGDLS and CDR2 YYNGEE. The CDR3 extends over 15 amino acids. V lost 3 bases and J 0 bases, leaving 10 bases between the germline ends. The CDR3 spells CASSAGTSSYNEQFF. The CDR3 DNA is TGTGCCAGCAGCGCCGGGACAAGCTCCTACAATGAGCAGTTCTTC.

For the CDR3, the DNA is TGTGCCAGCAGCTTCCACCCTGGAGGGACAGTCCAAGAGACCCAGTACTTC. Protein product: CASSFHPGGTVQETQYF. V gene TRBV9 combines with J gene TRBJ2-5; weak D call: TRBD1 (7 bases). The germline V gene has CDR1 SGDLS and CDR2 YYNGEE. Trimming shortened V by 4 bases and J by 1 base, and 20 bases separated the two germline ends. The CDR3 has 17 residues.

This clone occurred a few times. The chain couples TRBV10-3 to TRBJ2-2; unclear D gene. CDR1 ENHRY and CDR2 SYGVKD come from the germline V gene. The V end lost 6 bases, the J end lost 2 bases, and 7 bases lay between the germline ends. The CDR3 is 13 amino acids. CDR3 amino acids: CAIRQSNTGELFF. For the CDR3, the DNA is TGTGCCATCAGACAGAGCAACACCGGGGAGCTGTTTTTT.

In its sample, this clone was seen a few times. The rearrangement joins TRBV5-1 to TRBJ1-1; 7 nucleotides agree with TRBD1. This CDR3 has 14 residues. V shed 7 bases, J shed 1 base, and the junction held 7 bases outside the gene matches. Germline V gene sequence: CDR1 SGHRS, CDR2 YFSETQ. CDR3 amino acids: CASGEGQWNTEAFF. CDR3 DNA sequence: TGCGCCAGCGGCGAGGGACAGTGGAACACTGAAGCTTTCTTT. Full variable domain (outside the CDR3, taken from reference TRBV5-1 and TRBJ1-1): KAGVTQTPRYLIKTRGQQVTLSCSPISGHRSVSWYQQTPGQGLQFLFEYFSETQRNKGNFPGRFSGRQFSNSRSEMNVSTLELGDSALYLCASGEGQWNTEAFFGQGTRLTVV.

This clone came up a few times. The chain is built from TRBV9 and TRBJ2-1; possible D gene TRBD1, 6 bases. The V gene lost 4 bases and the J gene lost 4 bases, with 12 bases spanning the gap. Germline V gene sequence: CDR1 SGDLS, CDR2 YYNGEE. The CDR3 covers 14 residues. In nucleotides, the CDR3 is TGTGCCAGCAGCATAGGACAGATGTACAATGAGCAGTTCTTC. Protein sequence: CASSIGQMYNEQFF.

This chain links TRBV29-1 with TRBJ2-1; TRBD1 aligns across 8 bases. The CDR3 covers 11 residues. Germline values: CDR1 SQVTM, CDR2 ANQGSEA. V lost 7 bases and J lost 8; bases outside the gene matches: 4. CDR3: CSAGQAHEQFF. DNA of the CDR3: TGCAGCGCGGGACAGGCCCATGAGCAGTTCTTC.

The rearrangement links TRBV7-2 to TRBJ2-7; 7 nucleotides agree with TRBD2. Germline lookup yields CDR1 SGHTA and CDR2 FQGNSA. V lost 1 base, J lost 3 bases, and 9 bases stayed unmatched. The CDR3 totals 16 residues. The CDR3 DNA reads TGTGCCAGCAGCTTAGTTGGAGCGGGGCTAAACTACGAGCAGTACTTC. Amino acids: CASSLVGAGLNYEQYF.

This clone was found a few times. V and J are TRBV5-1 and TRBJ1-2; D perhaps matches TRBD1 (6 bases). V lost 0 bases and J lost 4, with 7 bases in between. The CDR3 loop spans 13 amino acids. The germline V gene encodes CDR1 SGHRS and CDR2 YFSETQ. The CDR3 protein is CASSLDRVYGYTF. For the CDR3, the DNA is TGCGCCAGCAGCTTGGACAGGGTCTATGGCTACACCTTC.

This clone was recorded only once. The chain is built from TRBV25-1 and TRBJ1-1; weak D call: TRBD1 (6 bases). Germline assignment: CDR1 MGHDK and CDR2 SYGVNS. V lost 1 base to trimming and J lost 11 bases, with 11 bases between them. The CDR3 runs to 12 residues. Written as DNA, the CDR3 is TGTGCCAGCAGTGAATTACAGGGCTGGGCTTTCTTT. This gives the protein CASSELQGWAFF.

This chain connects TRBV11-2 to TRBJ2-1; tentative D call: TRBD1 (5 bases). This CDR3 spans 12 amino acids. The V end was cut by 4 bases, the J end by 7 bases, with 8 bases between. Germline V gives CDR1 SGHAT, CDR2 FQNNGV. The CDR3 nucleotides read TGTGCCAGCAGCTCGACAGATAATGAGCAGTTCTTC. Translated, it gives CASSSTDNEQFF. Complete variable domain (other parts from reference TRBV11-2 and TRBJ2-1): EAGVAQSPRYKIIEKRQSVAFWCNPISGHATLYWYQQILGQGPKLLIQFQNNGVVDDSQLPKDRFSAERLKGVDSTLKIQPAKLEDSAVYLCASSSTDNEQFFGPGTRLTVL.

V usage is TRBV29-1 and J usage is TRBJ1-1; 9 bases line up with TRBD1. V shed 6 bases and J 3 bases; nucleotides not matched to a gene: 8. Per germline, CDR1 SQVTM and CDR2 ANQGSEA. This CDR3 comprises 14 residues. CDR3: CSVDPGTGYTEAFF. The DNA of the CDR3 is TGCAGCGTGGACCCCGGGACAGGGTACACTGAAGCTTTCTTT.

V usage is TRBV30 and J usage is TRBJ2-2; D call uncertain. The V gene lost 2 bases and the J gene lost 3 bases, with 4 bases spanning the gap. This CDR3 has 12 residues. Looked up from germline, CDR1 is GTSNPN and CDR2 is SVGIG (reference sequence). CDR3 protein: CAWSRDTGELFF. CDR3 nucleotide sequence: TGTGCCTGGAGTAGGGACACCGGGGAGCTGTTTTTT.

The chain couples TRBV7-9 to TRBJ2-1; 9 nucleotides match TRBD2. The CDR3 is 15 residues long. Germline CDR1 and CDR2: SEHNR and FQNEAQ (reference sequence). Germline trimming cut 6 bases from V and 7 bases from J; bases unmatched to any gene: 10. CDR3 DNA sequence: TGTGCCAGCAGACTTCTAGCGGGGTCATCGAATGAGCAGTTCTTC. The encoded protein is CASRLLAGSSNEQFF.